The source of this TCR beta chain is a study of blood T cell repertoires in COVID-19. In the study overall: PBMCs, B-cell-depleted T cells, or T cells provided the cDNA or gDNA that made up the material.

Per the study methods: Reference gene primer amplification yielded estimated nucleated cell counts. Assay used: immunoSEQ multiplex PCR; TCRdb lists only in-frame clones, some missing. For V, J and clone size, that table is used; D and trimming come from the DNA. The data hold some 320,000 clones, with around 90% observed a single time. This clone showed up just once. This CDR3 has 19 amino acids. Germline loops: CDR1 SEHNR, CDR2 FQNEAQ (reference sequence). V was clipped by 9 bases and J by 0 bases; unmatched bases: 14. Enrolled through a virtual design, the participants were between roughly 18 and 90 years of age and came from approximately 25 US areas. Recovered status applied to Cohort 3 donors who had two consecutive negative PCRs. It also applied to those with clearance or with symptom resolution.

The sequenced sample was PBMCs or T cells enriched from blood (not recorded which). This sequence was found in a man aged 60 to 69 who had recovered from COVID-19. The chain recombines TRBV7-9 with TRBJ2-1, with 13 bases identical to TRBD2. The CDR3 DNA reads as TGTGCCAGTCAGGGACTAGCGGGACAGACCCAATTCTCCTACAATGAGCAGTTCTTC. Its protein product is CASQGLAGQTQFSYNEQFF.